This is a list of T cell receptor beta chains from one sample in a study of blood T cell repertoires in COVID-19. Sequencing was performed with immunoSEQ multiplex PCR; in TCRdb, only in-frame clones are kept and a portion is missing. The table records 85,000 to 100,000 clones, more than 75% of them present only once. The source material was peripheral blood. These receptors originate from a human donor in a cohort sampled during active COVID-19. CDR3s include the opening cysteine and the closing phenylalanine or tryptophan. Each record gives: clone size, D gene, V gene, J gene, CDR3 protein, CDR3 DNA. The D gene is left open where the match is weak. Size is omitted from some rows. Given values are once, few, many or a class for expanded clones.

>-|TRBD1|TRBV2|TRBJ1-4
CASRANGAGGEKLFF
TGTGCCAGCAGGGCCAACGGGGCAGGGGGTGAAAAACTGTTTTTT
>-|TRBD1|TRBV7-2|TRBJ1-1
CASSPGTANTEAFF
TGTGCCAGCAGCCCGGGGACAGCGAACACTGAAGCTTTCTTT
>-|TRBD2|TRBV11-2|TRBJ2-1
CASSLRLAGVYNEQFF
TGTGCCAGCAGCCTCCGACTAGCGGGGGTGTACAATGAGCAGTTCTTC
>many|TRBD1|TRBV10-3|TRBJ2-3
CAISGDRGGADTQYF
TGTGCCATCAGTGGGGACAGGGGTGGGGCAGATACGCAGTATTTT
>few|-|TRBV7-3|TRBJ2-7
CASSLNARSVSYEQYF
TGTGCCAGCAGCTTAAATGCACGGTCGGTCTCCTACGAGCAGTACTTC
>-|-|TRBV27|TRBJ2-7
CASGLPYEQYF
TGTGCCAGCGGTCTACCCTACGAGCAGTACTTC
>-|TRBD2|TRBV6-6|TRBJ2-2
CASSPRGSGSVVGELFF
TGTGCCAGCAGTCCCCGGGGTAGCGGGAGCGTAGTCGGGGAGCTGTTTTTT
>-|-|TRBV27|TRBJ1-4
CASSPNGGEKLFF
TGTGCCAGCAGTCCCAATGGGGGCGAAAAACTGTTTTTT
>-|-|TRBV4-1|TRBJ1-6
CASQPVQGLGDNSPLHF
TGCGCCAGCCAACCTGTACAAGGCCTAGGGGATAATTCACCCCTCCACTTT
>-|TRBD1|TRBV19|TRBJ1-5
CASSIGDSSNQPQHF
TGTGCCAGTAGTATCGGGGACAGCAGTAATCAGCCCCAGCATTTT
>-|TRBD1|TRBV18|TRBJ2-7
CASSPSTGIYEQYF
TGTGCCAGCTCACCTTCGACAGGGATCTACGAGCAGTACTTC
>-|TRBD1|TRBV7-9|TRBJ2-7
CASGQTGGLYEQYF
TGTGCCAGCGGGCAGACAGGGGGGCTCTACGAGCAGTACTTC
>-|TRBD1|TRBV6-5|TRBJ1-2
CASKDRQGNYGYTF
TGTGCCAGCAAGGATAGACAGGGGAACTATGGCTACACCTTC
>-|-|TRBV6-2/TRBV6-3|TRBJ1-1
CASSYPENTEAFF
TGTGCCAGCAGTTACCCAGAGAACACTGAAGCTTTCTTT
>-|TRBD2|TRBV19|TRBJ2-2
CASSPYGLAGDGELFF
TGTGCCAGTAGTCCCTATGGACTAGCGGGAGACGGGGAGCTGTTTTTT
>-|-|TRBV13|TRBJ2-5
CASSLSAGGETQYF
TGTGCCAGCAGCTTAAGCGCGGGCGGGGAGACCCAGTACTTC
>-|-|TRBV3-1/TRBV3-2|TRBJ2-7
CASSQSRTTYEQYF
TGTGCCAGCAGCCAAAGCCGGACAACCTACGAGCAGTACTTC
>few|-|TRBV4-1|TRBJ2-1
CASSPSGEALNEQFF
TGCGCCAGCAGCCCCTCCGGAGAGGCACTCAATGAGCAGTTCTTC
>-|TRBD2|TRBV30|TRBJ2-2
CAWSEWASGRAGELFF
TGTGCCTGGAGTGAATGGGCTAGCGGGAGGGCCGGGGAGCTGTTTTTT
>-|TRBD1|TRBV18|TRBJ2-4
CASSPQGQGQAKNIQYF
TGTGCCAGCTCACCACAGGGACAGGGCCAAGCCAAAAACATTCAGTACTTC
>-|TRBD2|TRBV10-3|TRBJ2-1
CAISGFSGRGGYNEQFF
TGTGCCATCAGTGGTTTTAGCGGGAGGGGGGGTTACAATGAGCAGTTCTTC
>-|TRBD1|TRBV28|TRBJ2-6
CASSFTGGTGANVLTF
TGTGCCAGCAGTTTCACAGGGGGCACTGGGGCCAACGTCCTGACTTTC
>once|-|TRBV7-6|TRBJ2-2
CASSKNPVGPGELFF
TGTGCCAGCAGCAAAAACCCGGTTGGGCCCGGGGAGCTGTTTTTT
>-|TRBD2|TRBV28|TRBJ2-1
CASSLPSGQTYNEQFF
TGTGCCAGCAGCCTTCCTAGCGGGCAAACATACAATGAGCAGTTCTTC
>-|-|TRBV18|TRBJ1-1
CASSPGQGSTEAFF
TGTGCCAGCTCACCAGGGCAGGGTAGTACTGAAGCTTTCTTT
>few|-|TRBV11-3|TRBJ2-3
CASSLASRDTQYF
TGTGCCAGCAGCTTAGCGTCCCGAGATACGCAGTATTTT
>-|-|TRBV19|TRBJ1-2
CASSIGGGDYGYTF
TGTGCCAGTAGTATAGGGGGGGGCGACTATGGCTACACCTTC
>once|TRBD2|TRBV11-3|TRBJ2-5
CASGTSGGQETQYF
TGTGCCTCCGGGACTAGCGGGGGACAAGAGACCCAGTACTTC
>-|TRBD1|TRBV6-5|TRBJ1-2
CASSYDGQARGYTF
TGTGCCAGCAGTTACGACGGACAGGCCCGGGGCTACACCTTC
>-|TRBD2|TRBV11-2|TRBJ2-2
CASSPRLAGELRVGELFF
TGTGCCAGCAGCCCTCGACTAGCGGGGGAACTTAGGGTAGGGGAGCTGTTTTTT
>-|-|TRBV15|TRBJ2-3
CATSRNRDIRGSDTQYF
TGTGCCACCAGCAGAAACCGGGACATACGGGGTTCAGATACGCAGTATTTT
>many|-|TRBV4-3|TRBJ2-7
CASSHTPPGSYEQYF
TGCGCCAGCAGCCACACCCCTCCCGGCTCCTACGAGCAGTACTTC
>-|TRBD1|TRBV5-1|TRBJ1-1
CASSLEQGVSEAFF
TGCGCCAGCAGCTTAGAGCAGGGGGTCTCTGAAGCTTTCTTT
>-|-|TRBV13|TRBJ1-2
CASSLSEGNYGYTF
TGTGCCAGCAGCCTCAGTGAGGGTAACTATGGCTACACCTTC
>-|-|TRBV5-8|TRBJ2-3
CASSLVLSGTSTDTQYF
TGTGCCAGCAGCTTGGTACTTAGCGGCACCTCCACAGATACGCAGTATTTT
>-|TRBD2|TRBV3-1/TRBV3-2|TRBJ2-1
CASSQVRGSEQFF
TGTGCCAGCAGCCAGGTTCGCGGGAGTGAGCAGTTCTTC
>-|TRBD1|TRBV6-1|TRBJ1-2
CASSESTGGFGYTF
TGTGCCAGCAGTGAATCTACAGGGGGCTTTGGCTACACCTTC
>-|-|TRBV19|TRBJ2-7
CASSITFRSYEQYF
TGTGCCAGTAGTATAACTTTTCGGTCCTACGAGCAGTACTTC
>-|TRBD2|TRBV6-5|TRBJ2-7
CASSLTGGRTYEQYF
TGTGCCAGCAGTTTGACTGGCGGGAGAACTTACGAGCAGTACTTC
>-|TRBD1|TRBV7-2|TRBJ2-1
CASSFRGQVQQFF
TGTGCCAGCAGCTTTCGGGGACAGGTACAGCAGTTCTTC
>-|-|TRBV10-3|TRBJ2-7
CAISDRLATYEQYF
TGTGCCATCAGTGATAGGCTAGCGACTTACGAGCAGTACTTC
>few|-|TRBV7-2|TRBJ1-2
CASSSLTGYGYTF
TGTGCCAGCAGCTCGCTGACAGGCTATGGCTACACCTTC
>few|-|TRBV20-1|TRBJ2-7
CSALLTEQYF
TGCAGTGCGCTTCTAACCGAGCAGTACTTC
>-|TRBD2|TRBV11-3|TRBJ2-3
CASSETSESTDTQYF
TGTGCCAGCAGTGAGACTAGCGAGAGCACAGATACGCAGTATTTT
>-|-|TRBV6-6|TRBJ1-4
CASSYPLGAREKLFF
TGTGCCAGCAGTTACCCACTGGGGGCGAGGGAAAAACTGTTTTTT
>-|-|TRBV15|TRBJ2-2
CATSSRQILTGELFF
TGTGCCACCAGCAGTCGTCAGATTCTCACCGGGGAGCTGTTTTTT
>-|-|TRBV7-3|TRBJ1-1
CASSLTRGNTEAFF
TGTGCCAGCAGCTTAACGCGGGGCAACACTGAAGCTTTCTTT
>-|-|TRBV7-8|TRBJ1-1
CASTPNRMNTEAFF
TGTGCCAGCACCCCGAACAGAATGAACACTGAAGCTTTCTTT
>-|-|TRBV19|TRBJ2-1
CASSIVGRRNEQFF
TGTGCCAGTAGTATAGTGGGGCGGCGCAATGAGCAGTTCTTC
>many|-|TRBV7-3|TRBJ2-2
CASSRTASNTGELFF
TGTGCCAGCAGCCGGACAGCTTCGAACACCGGGGAGCTGTTTTTT
>-|-|TRBV28|TRBJ2-5
CASSLWGGSTQETQYF
TGTGCCAGCAGTTTATGGGGGGGTAGCACCCAAGAGACCCAGTACTTC
>-|TRBD2|TRBV7-8|TRBJ2-1
CASSLGGRAANEQFF
TGTGCCAGCAGCTTAGGCGGGAGGGCCGCCAATGAGCAGTTCTTC